These T cell receptor beta chains were read from a single sample in a study of T cells in Graves' hyperthyroidism and ophthalmopathy. TCRdb reprocessed the multiplex PCR reads via MiXCR and lists one record per CDR3 protein. This table has 400,000 to 500,000 distinct CDR3 sequences, roughly 15% appearing once. Material for sequencing was blood. The origin of the receptors is a woman aged 18-35 years with Graves' hyperthyroidism. The conserved cysteine and the conserved F or W are not part of the CDR3 here. D genes are given only for firm matches. Some rows have no size entry. The others give once, few or many, or a class for an expanded clone.

V gene: TRBV6-2/TRBV6-3; D gene: -; J gene: TRBJ1-5; clone size: many; CDR3 protein: ASSYYIGNQPQH
V gene: TRBV11-2; D gene: TRBD2; J gene: TRBJ2-5; clone size: many; CDR3 protein: ASSISGRLETQY
V gene: TRBV9; D gene: -; J gene: TRBJ2-3; clone size: few; CDR3 protein: ASSVGHTQY
V gene: TRBV2; D gene: TRBD2; J gene: TRBJ2-1; clone size: many; CDR3 protein: ASRPGLAGVGGSNEQF
V gene: TRBV30; D gene: -; J gene: TRBJ2-1; clone size: many; CDR3 protein: AWSVQGPWQF
V gene: TRBV29-1; D gene: -; J gene: TRBJ2-7; clone size: -; CDR3 protein: SVGEGSYEQY
V gene: TRBV11-3; D gene: TRBD1; J gene: TRBJ2-1; clone size: many; CDR3 protein: ASSLGATGGNEQF
V gene: TRBV29-1; D gene: TRBD1; J gene: TRBJ2-7; clone size: many; CDR3 protein: SVEAGTGSYEQY
V gene: TRBV6-2/TRBV6-3; D gene: -; J gene: TRBJ2-1; clone size: few; CDR3 protein: ASGKYDEQF
V gene: TRBV9; D gene: TRBD1; J gene: TRBJ2-3; clone size: many; CDR3 protein: ASSFGTGVRDTQY
V gene: TRBV9; D gene: -; J gene: TRBJ2-7; clone size: few; CDR3 protein: ASSVAPATEQY
V gene: TRBV6-2/TRBV6-3; D gene: -; J gene: TRBJ2-5; clone size: many; CDR3 protein: ASSRQIRFRETQY
V gene: TRBV30; D gene: -; J gene: TRBJ2-1; clone size: many; CDR3 protein: AWSAGGEQF
V gene: TRBV28; D gene: -; J gene: TRBJ1-5; clone size: -; CDR3 protein: ASGSRLNQPQH
V gene: TRBV2; D gene: -; J gene: TRBJ2-7; clone size: many; CDR3 protein: ASSALGAAYEQY
V gene: TRBV30; D gene: -; J gene: TRBJ1-2; clone size: few; CDR3 protein: AWSSITQGLFRGYT
V gene: TRBV4-1; D gene: TRBD2; J gene: TRBJ2-7; clone size: many; CDR3 protein: ASSQVLVAGESYEQY
V gene: TRBV12-3/TRBV12-4; D gene: TRBD1; J gene: TRBJ1-1; clone size: many; CDR3 protein: ASSPPPLPGQKTEAF
V gene: TRBV7-2; D gene: TRBD2; J gene: TRBJ2-1; clone size: many; CDR3 protein: ASSPPGLAGGNEQF
V gene: TRBV5-1; D gene: -; J gene: TRBJ1-5; clone size: many; CDR3 protein: ASSLVREGNQPQH
V gene: TRBV20-1; D gene: TRBD1; J gene: TRBJ2-7; clone size: few; CDR3 protein: SARAPDRNPYEQY
V gene: TRBV7-2; D gene: -; J gene: TRBJ1-1; clone size: many; CDR3 protein: ASSLYWSQSNTEAF
V gene: TRBV7-2; D gene: -; J gene: TRBJ2-3; clone size: many; CDR3 protein: ASSSTTDTQY
V gene: TRBV19; D gene: -; J gene: TRBJ2-5; clone size: -; CDR3 protein: ASSIKETQY
V gene: TRBV10-3; D gene: TRBD1; J gene: TRBJ2-1; clone size: -; CDR3 protein: AISETTGGIRDEQF
V gene: TRBV20-1; D gene: -; J gene: TRBJ1-1; clone size: -; CDR3 protein: SARFISGRTGDTEAF
V gene: TRBV5-6; D gene: TRBD1; J gene: TRBJ1-5; clone size: few; CDR3 protein: ASSYGTGSQPQH
V gene: TRBV28; D gene: -; J gene: TRBJ1-3; clone size: many; CDR3 protein: ASSLYFWHLSGNTIY
V gene: TRBV24-1; D gene: TRBD1; J gene: TRBJ2-1; clone size: many; CDR3 protein: ATSGTGGLDEQF
V gene: TRBV28; D gene: TRBD1; J gene: TRBJ2-1; clone size: -; CDR3 protein: ASTIPHGTGSNEQF
V gene: TRBV2; D gene: -; J gene: TRBJ1-1; clone size: few; CDR3 protein: ASISAGGGNTEAF